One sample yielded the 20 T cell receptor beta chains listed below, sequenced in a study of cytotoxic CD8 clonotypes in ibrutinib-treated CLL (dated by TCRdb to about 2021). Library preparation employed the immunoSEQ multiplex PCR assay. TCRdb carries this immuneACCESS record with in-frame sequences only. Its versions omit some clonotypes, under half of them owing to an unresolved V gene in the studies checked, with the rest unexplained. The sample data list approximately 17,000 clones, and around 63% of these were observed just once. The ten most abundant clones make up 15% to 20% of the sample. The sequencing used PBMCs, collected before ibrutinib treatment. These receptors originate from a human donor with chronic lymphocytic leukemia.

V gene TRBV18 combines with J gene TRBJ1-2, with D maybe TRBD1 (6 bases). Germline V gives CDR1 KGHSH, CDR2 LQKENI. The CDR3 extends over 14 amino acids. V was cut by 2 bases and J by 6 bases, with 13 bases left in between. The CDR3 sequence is CASSPGWQGNGYTF. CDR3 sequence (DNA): TGTGCCAGCTCACCAGGTTGGCAGGGGAATGGCTACACCTTC.

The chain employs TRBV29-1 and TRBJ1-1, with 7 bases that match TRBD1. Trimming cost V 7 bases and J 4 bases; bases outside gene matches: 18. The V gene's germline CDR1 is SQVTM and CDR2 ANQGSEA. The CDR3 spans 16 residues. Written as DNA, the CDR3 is TGCAGCGCCCACAGGCCAGGGGGGATGGAGGGCACTGAAGCTTTCTTT. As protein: CSAHRPGGMEGTEAFF. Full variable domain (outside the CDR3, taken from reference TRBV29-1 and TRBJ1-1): SAVISQKPSRDICQRGTSLTIQCQVDSQVTMMFWYRQQPGQSLTLIATANQGSEATYESGFVIDKFPISRPNLTFSTLTVSNMSPEDSSIYLCSAHRPGGMEGTEAFFGQGTRLTVV.

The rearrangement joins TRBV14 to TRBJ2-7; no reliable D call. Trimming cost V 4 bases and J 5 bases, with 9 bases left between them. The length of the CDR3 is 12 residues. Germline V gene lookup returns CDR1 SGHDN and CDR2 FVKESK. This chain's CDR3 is CASSPYFDEQYF. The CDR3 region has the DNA TGTGCCAGCAGCCCTTATTTCGACGAGCAGTACTTC.

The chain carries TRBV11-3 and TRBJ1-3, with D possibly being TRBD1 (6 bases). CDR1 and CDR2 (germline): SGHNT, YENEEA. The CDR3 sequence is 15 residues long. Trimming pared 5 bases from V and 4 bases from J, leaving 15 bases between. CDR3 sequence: CASSPAGAAGNTIYF. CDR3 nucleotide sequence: TGTGCCAGCAGCCCTGCGGGGGCAGCAGGAAACACCATATATTTT. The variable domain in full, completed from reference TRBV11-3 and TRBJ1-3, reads EAGVVQSPRYKIIEKKQPVAFWCNPISGHNTLYWYLQNLGQGPELLIRYENEEAVDDSQLPKDRFSAERLKGVDSTLKIQPAELGDSAVYLCASSPAGAAGNTIYFGEGSWLTVV.

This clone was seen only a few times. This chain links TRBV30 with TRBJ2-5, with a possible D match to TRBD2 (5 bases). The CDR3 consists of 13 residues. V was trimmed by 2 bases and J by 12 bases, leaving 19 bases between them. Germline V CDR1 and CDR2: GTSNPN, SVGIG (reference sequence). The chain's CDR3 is CAWSKFDASEEYF. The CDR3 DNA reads TGTGCCTGGAGTAAGTTTGACGCGTCGGAGGAGTACTTC.

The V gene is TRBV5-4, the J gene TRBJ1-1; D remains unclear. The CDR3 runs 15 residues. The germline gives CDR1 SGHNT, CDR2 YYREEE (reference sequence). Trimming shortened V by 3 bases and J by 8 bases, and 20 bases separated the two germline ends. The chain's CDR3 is CASSYGGQSLREAFF. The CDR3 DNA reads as TGTGCCAGCAGCTATGGAGGTCAGAGCCTAAGAGAAGCTTTCTTT.

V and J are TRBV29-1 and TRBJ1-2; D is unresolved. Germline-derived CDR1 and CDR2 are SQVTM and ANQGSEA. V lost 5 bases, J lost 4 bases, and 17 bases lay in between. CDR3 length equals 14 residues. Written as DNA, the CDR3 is TGCAGCGTTTACGGACGGGGATCCCTCTATGGCTACACCTTC. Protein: CSVYGRGSLYGYTF.

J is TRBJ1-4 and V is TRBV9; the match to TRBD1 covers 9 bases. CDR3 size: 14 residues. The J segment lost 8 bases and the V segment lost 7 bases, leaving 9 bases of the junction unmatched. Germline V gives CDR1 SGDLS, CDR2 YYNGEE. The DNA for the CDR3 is TGTGCCAGCTCTGCCGGGACAGGGAAAGAAAAACTGTTTTTT. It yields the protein CASSAGTGKEKLFF.

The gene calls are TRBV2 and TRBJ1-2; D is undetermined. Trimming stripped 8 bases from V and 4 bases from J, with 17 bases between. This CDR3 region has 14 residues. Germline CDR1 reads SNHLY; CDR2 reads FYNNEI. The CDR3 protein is CASQKDGAAYGYTF. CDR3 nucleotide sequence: TGTGCCAGCCAGAAGGACGGCGCAGCCTATGGCTACACCTTC.

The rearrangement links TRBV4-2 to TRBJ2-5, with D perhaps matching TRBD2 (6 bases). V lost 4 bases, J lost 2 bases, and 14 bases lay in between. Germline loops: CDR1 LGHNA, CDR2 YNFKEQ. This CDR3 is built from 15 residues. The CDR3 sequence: CASSPLSGGQETQYF. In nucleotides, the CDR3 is TGTGCCAGCAGCCCCCTGTCCGGGGGACAAGAGACCCAGTACTTC.

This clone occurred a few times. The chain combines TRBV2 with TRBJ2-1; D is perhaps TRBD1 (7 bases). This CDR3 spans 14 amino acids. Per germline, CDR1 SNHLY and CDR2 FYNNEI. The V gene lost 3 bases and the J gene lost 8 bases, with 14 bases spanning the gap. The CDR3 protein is CASSDQGGSDEQFF. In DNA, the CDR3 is TGTGCCAGCAGTGACCAGGGGGGATCGGATGAGCAGTTCTTC. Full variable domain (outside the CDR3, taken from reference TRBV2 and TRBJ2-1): EPEVTQTPSHQVTQMGQEVILRCVPISNHLYFYWYRQILGQKVEFLVSFYNNEISEKSEIFDDQFSVERPDGSNFTLKIRSTKLEDSAMYFCASSDQGGSDEQFFGPGTRLTVL.

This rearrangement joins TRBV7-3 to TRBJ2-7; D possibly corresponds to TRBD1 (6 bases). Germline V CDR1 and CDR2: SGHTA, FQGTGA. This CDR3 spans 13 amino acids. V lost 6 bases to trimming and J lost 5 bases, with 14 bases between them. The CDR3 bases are TGTGCCAGCAGGTTTACAGGGTCGGACGAGCAGTACTTC. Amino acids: CASRFTGSDEQYF. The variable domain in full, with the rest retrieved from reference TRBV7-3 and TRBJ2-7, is GAGVSQTPSNKVTEKGKYVELRCDPISGHTALYWYRQSLGQGPEFLIYFQGTGAADDSGLPNDRFFAVRPEGSVSTLKIQRTERGDSAVYLCASRFTGSDEQYFGPGTRLTVT.

CDR3 in amino acids: CASSFRQGGETQYF. The CDR3 DNA reads as TGTGCCAGCAGCTTTCGGCAGGGCGGAGAGACCCAGTACTTC. The chain employs TRBV4-2 and TRBJ2-5; a weak D match, TRBD1 (5 bases). The CDR3 runs 14 residues. Trimming left V 5 bases short and J 4 bases short, with 14 bases between. Germline V gene sequence: CDR1 LGHNA, CDR2 YNFKEQ.

In DNA, the CDR3 is TGCGCCAGCAGCTTGGAGACAGGGGGATTGAAAAAACTGTTTTTT. Its protein product is CASSLETGGLKKLFF. V and J are TRBV5-1 and TRBJ1-4; 9 bases agree with TRBD1. Looked up from germline, CDR1 is SGHRS and CDR2 is YFSETQ. The J segment lost 9 bases and the V segment lost 0 bases, leaving 6 bases of the junction unmatched. The CDR3 has 15 amino acids.

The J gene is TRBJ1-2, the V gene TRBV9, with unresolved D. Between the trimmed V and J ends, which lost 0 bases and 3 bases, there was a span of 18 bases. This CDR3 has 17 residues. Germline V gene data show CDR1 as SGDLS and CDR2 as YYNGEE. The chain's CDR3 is CASSVDAGTRGYYGYTF. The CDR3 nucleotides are TGTGCCAGCAGCGTAGATGCAGGAACACGGGGTTACTATGGCTACACCTTC.

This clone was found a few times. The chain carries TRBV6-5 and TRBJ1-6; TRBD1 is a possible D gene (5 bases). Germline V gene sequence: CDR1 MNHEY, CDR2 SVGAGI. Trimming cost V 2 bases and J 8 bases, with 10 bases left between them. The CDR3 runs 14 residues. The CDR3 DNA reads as TGTGCCAGCAGTTACGGGCAGGGTGATTCACCCCTCCACTTT. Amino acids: CASSYGQGDSPLHF.

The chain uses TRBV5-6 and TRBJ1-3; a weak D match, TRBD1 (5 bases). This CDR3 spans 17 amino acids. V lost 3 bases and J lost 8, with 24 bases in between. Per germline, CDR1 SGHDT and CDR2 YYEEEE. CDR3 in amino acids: CASSSTEPRVKVYTIYF. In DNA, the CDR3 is TGTGCCAGCAGCTCCACAGAACCCAGGGTAAAGGTGTACACCATATATTTT.

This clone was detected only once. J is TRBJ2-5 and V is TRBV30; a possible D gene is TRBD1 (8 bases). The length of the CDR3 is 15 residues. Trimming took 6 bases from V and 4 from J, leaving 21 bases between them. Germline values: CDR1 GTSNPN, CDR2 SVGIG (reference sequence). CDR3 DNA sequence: TGTGCCTGTCGAACACTCACAGGGGGGGGAGAGACCCAGTACTTC. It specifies CACRTLTGGGETQYF.

Here the CDR3 DNA reads TGTGCCAGCAGACTAGCGGAGAACACCGGGGAGCTGTTTTTT. Translated: CASRLAENTGELFF. The chain links TRBV2 to TRBJ2-2; 8 positions match TRBD2. With 6 bases clipped from V and 1 base from J, the junction kept 1 base outside the gene matches. From germline, CDR1 is SNHLY and CDR2 FYNNEI. The CDR3 has 14 residues.

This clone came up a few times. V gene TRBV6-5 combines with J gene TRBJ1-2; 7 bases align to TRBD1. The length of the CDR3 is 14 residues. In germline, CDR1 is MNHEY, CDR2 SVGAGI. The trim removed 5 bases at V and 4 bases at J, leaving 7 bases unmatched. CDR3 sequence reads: CASSRDSFSYGYTF. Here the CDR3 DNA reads TGTGCCAGCAGTAGGGACAGCTTCTCCTATGGCTACACCTTC.